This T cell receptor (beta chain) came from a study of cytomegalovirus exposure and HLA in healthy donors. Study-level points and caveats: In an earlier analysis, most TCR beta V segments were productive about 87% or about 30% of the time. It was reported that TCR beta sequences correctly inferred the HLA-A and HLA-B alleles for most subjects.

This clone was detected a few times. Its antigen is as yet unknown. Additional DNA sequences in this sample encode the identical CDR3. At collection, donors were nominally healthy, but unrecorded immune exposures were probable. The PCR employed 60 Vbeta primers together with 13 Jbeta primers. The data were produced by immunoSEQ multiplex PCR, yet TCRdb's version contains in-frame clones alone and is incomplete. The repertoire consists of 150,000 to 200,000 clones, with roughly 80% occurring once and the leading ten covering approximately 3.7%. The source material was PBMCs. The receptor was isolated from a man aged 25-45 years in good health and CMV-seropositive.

CDR3 residues: CASSPGANTEAFF. The DNA for the CDR3 is TGTGCCAGCTCACCAGGGGCGAACACTGAAGCTTTCTTT. The rearrangement links TRBV18 to TRBJ1-1, with D possibly being TRBD1 (5 bases). The germline gives CDR1 KGHSH, CDR2 LQKENI. Trimming cost V 2 bases and J 1 base, with 5 bases left between them. The CDR3 sequence is 13 residues long.